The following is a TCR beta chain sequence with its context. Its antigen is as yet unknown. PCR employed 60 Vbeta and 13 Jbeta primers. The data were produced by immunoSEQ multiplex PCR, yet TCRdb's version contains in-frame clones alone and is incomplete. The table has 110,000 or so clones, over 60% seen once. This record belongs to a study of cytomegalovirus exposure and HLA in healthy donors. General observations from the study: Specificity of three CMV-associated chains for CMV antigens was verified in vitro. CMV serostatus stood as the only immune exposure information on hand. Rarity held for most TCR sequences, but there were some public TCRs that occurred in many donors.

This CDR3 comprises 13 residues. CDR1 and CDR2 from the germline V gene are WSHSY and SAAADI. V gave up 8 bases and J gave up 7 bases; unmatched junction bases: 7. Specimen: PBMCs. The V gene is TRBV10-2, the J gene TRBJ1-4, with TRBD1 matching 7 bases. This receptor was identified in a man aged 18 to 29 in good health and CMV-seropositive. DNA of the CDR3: TGCGCCAGCCAACAGGGGTGGGGTGAAAAACTGTTTTTT. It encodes CASQQGWGEKLFF.